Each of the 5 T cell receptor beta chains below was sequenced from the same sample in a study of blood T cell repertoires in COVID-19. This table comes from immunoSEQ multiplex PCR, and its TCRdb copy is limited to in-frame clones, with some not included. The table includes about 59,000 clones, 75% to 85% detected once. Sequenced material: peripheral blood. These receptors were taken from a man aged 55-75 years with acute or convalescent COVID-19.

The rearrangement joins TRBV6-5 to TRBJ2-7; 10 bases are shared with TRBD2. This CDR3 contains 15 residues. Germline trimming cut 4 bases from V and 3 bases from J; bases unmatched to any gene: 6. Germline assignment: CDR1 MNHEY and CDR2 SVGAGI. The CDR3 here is CASSSLSGGNYEQYF. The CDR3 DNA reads TGTGCCAGCAGTTCCCTTAGCGGGGGGAACTACGAGCAGTACTTC.

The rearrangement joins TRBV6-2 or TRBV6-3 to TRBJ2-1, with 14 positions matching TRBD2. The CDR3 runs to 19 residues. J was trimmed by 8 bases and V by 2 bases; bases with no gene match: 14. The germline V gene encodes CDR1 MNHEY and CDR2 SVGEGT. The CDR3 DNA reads TGTGCCAGCAGTTACACCACCCGGACTAGCGGGGGGACTAGGGATGAGCAGTTCTTC. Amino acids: CASSYTTRTSGGTRDEQFF.

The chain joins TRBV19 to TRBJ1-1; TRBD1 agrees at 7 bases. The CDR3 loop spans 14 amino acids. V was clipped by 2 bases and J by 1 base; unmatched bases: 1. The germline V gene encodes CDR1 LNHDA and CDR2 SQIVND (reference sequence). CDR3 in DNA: TGTGCCAGTAGTATACAGGGGGGGAACACTGAAGCTTTCTTT. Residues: CASSIQGGNTEAFF.

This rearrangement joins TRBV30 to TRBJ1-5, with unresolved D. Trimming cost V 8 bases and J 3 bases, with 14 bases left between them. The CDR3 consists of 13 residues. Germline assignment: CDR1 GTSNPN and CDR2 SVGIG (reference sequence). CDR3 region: CATSREYNQPQHF. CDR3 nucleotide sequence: TGTGCCACCAGCCGGGAATACAATCAGCCCCAGCATTTT.

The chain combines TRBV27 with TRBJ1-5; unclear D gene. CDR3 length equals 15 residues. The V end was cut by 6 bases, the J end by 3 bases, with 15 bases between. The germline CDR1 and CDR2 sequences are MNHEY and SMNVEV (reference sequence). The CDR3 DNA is TGTGCCAGCAGAACTACCGACGGCCCCAATCAGCCCCAGCATTTT. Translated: CASRTTDGPNQPQHF.